The clone carrying this T cell receptor (beta chain) was detected a few times. V lost 3 bases and J 1 base, leaving 4 bases between the germline ends. There are 11 residues in the CDR3. The germline gives CDR1 DFQATT, CDR2 SNEGSKA (reference sequence). This sample is drawn from a study of T-cell memory formation after mild COVID-19. Whole-study context: Most TCR clusters belonged to a single donor.

TCRdb independently ran MiXCR on the 5' RACE reads; one entry per CDR3 protein. The sample has 150,000 to 200,000 distinct CDR3 sequences; under 14% are singletons. Material for sequencing was PBMCs or a T cell subset sorted from them (not recorded which). V gene TRBV20-1 combines with J gene TRBJ2-7; D remains ambiguous. The clonotype originates from a man younger than 30 who had mild COVID-19 (a few samples of this study predate the infection). Cell type and time point are not known. In nucleotides, the CDR3 is TGCAGTGCTAGTGGTTCCTACGAGCAGTACTTC. It encodes CSASGSYEQYF.